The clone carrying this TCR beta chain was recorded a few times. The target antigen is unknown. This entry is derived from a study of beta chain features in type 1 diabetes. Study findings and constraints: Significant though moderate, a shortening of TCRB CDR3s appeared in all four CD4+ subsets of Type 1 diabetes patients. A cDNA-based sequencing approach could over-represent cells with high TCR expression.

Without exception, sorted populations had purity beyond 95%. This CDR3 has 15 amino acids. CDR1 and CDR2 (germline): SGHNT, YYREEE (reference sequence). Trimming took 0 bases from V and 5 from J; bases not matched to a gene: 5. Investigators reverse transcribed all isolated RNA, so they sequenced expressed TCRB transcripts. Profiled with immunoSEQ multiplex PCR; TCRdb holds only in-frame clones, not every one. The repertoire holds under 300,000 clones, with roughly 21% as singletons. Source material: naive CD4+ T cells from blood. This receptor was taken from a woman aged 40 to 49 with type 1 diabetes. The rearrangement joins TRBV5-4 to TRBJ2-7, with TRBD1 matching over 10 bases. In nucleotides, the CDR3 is TGTGCCAGCAGCTTGGCTCCGGGACAGGGGAACGAGCAGTACTTC. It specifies CASSLAPGQGNEQYF.